One sample yielded the 17 T cell receptor beta chains listed below, sequenced in a study of cytomegalovirus exposure and HLA in healthy donors. The PCR had 60 Vbeta and 13 Jbeta primers. Measured with immunoSEQ multiplex PCR; TCRdb has only the in-frame clones, and not every one. This table holds roughly 100,000 clones, roughly four fifths found once. Source material: PBMCs. Receptors were obtained from a human donor in good health.

In DNA, the CDR3 is TGTGCCAGTACCCGCGGGATGGAGACCCAGTACTTC. Translation: CASTRGMETQYF. The chain employs TRBV19 and TRBJ2-5, with a tentative D call TRBD2 (6 bases). Trimming took off 7 bases at V and 5 bases at J, with 11 bases between the two ends. The CDR3 totals 12 residues. CDR1 is LNHDA, CDR2 SQIVND, per germline (reference sequence).

V is TRBV30 and J is TRBJ1-2, with TRBD1 identical over 7 bases. CDR1 is GTSNPN and CDR2 is SVGIG in the germline V gene (reference sequence). The CDR3 runs 14 residues. V gave up 3 bases and J gave up 2 bases; unmatched junction bases: 6. Written as DNA, the CDR3 is TGTGCCTGGAGGGCCGGGACAGTCAACTATGGCTACACCTTC. It is translated as CAWRAGTVNYGYTF.

The J gene is TRBJ1-2, the V gene TRBV28; D gene ambiguous. The V gene lost 2 bases and the J gene lost 4 bases, with 5 bases spanning the gap. Germline V CDR1 and CDR2: MDHEN, SYDVKM. This CDR3 has 12 residues. The CDR3 DNA reads as TGTGCCAGCAGTTTACGGGGCTATGGCTACACCTTC. Encoded protein: CASSLRGYGYTF.

The V call is TRBV5-1, the J call TRBJ2-7; possibly TRBD2 for D (5 bases). The CDR3 has 12 amino acids. V dropped 5 bases and J dropped 3 bases, with 9 bases sitting between them. CDR1 and CDR2 from the germline V gene are SGHRS and YFSETQ. CDR3 sequence reads: CASRNGIYEQYF. CDR3 nucleotides: TGCGCCAGCAGGAACGGGATCTACGAGCAGTACTTC.

Only a few counts were recorded for this clone. The V and J genes are TRBV6-5 and TRBJ1-1; D perhaps matches TRBD1 (5 bases). V was shortened by 0 bases and J by 0 bases, with 8 bases between the two germline ends. Germline V gives CDR1 MNHEY, CDR2 SVGAGI. The CDR3 covers 15 residues. This CDR3 reads CASSYSKGVNTEAFF. In DNA form, the CDR3 reads TGTGCCAGCAGTTACTCCAAAGGGGTGAACACTGAAGCTTTCTTT.

This chain connects TRBV19 to TRBJ2-5; 10 bases map to TRBD2. Per the germline V gene, CDR1 is LNHDA and CDR2 is SQIVND (reference sequence). The CDR3 sequence is 17 residues long. The V and J ends lost 3 bases and 4 bases, in that order; junction bases with no gene match: 11. The CDR3 nucleotides read TGTGCCAGTAGTATCCGGTCGGCTAGCGGGAGTGGAGAGACCCAGTACTTC. Its translation is CASSIRSASGSGETQYF.

The genes are TRBV11-1 and TRBJ1-5; the D gene is possibly TRBD1 (5 bases). CDR1 is SGHAT, CDR2 FQDESV, per germline (reference sequence). CDR3 length: 13 amino acids. V dropped 5 bases and J dropped 8 bases, with 13 bases sitting between them. DNA for the CDR3: TGTGCCAGCAGCCTTTCGGACATAGAGCCCCAGCATTTT. Protein sequence: CASSLSDIEPQHF.

The chain has TRBV11-2 and TRBJ1-3; tentative D call: TRBD1 (6 bases). Germline CDR1 and CDR2: SGHAT and FQNNGV. The CDR3 length is 15 residues. With 6 bases removed from V and 1 base from J, the gap between germline ends came to 13 bases. The CDR3 loop reads CASRSDRISGNTIYF. The CDR3 DNA reads TGTGCCAGCAGATCTGACAGGATATCTGGAAACACCATATATTTT.

This clone was recorded many times. The V and J genes are TRBV4-1 and TRBJ1-5; 8 bases align to TRBD1. V dropped 4 bases and J dropped 4; count of bases not matched to a gene: 6. Germline lookup yields CDR1 MGHRA and CDR2 YSYEKL. This CDR3 region has 15 residues. CDR3 sequence: CASSPGTGVNQPQHF. Here the CDR3 DNA reads TGCGCCAGCAGCCCCGGGACAGGCGTAAATCAGCCCCAGCATTTT.

This chain uses TRBV19 with TRBJ1-5; TRBD1 aligns across 8 bases. Germline CDR1 and CDR2: LNHDA and SQIVND (reference sequence). After removal of 6 bases from V and 3 bases from J, the junction contained 7 bases not matched to a gene. This CDR3 is built from 15 residues. The CDR3 region has the DNA TGTGCCAGTAGCCCCTACAGGGGGACCAATCAGCCCCAGCATTTT. Its translation is CASSPYRGTNQPQHF.

The chain has TRBV28 and TRBJ1-4; tentative D call: TRBD1 (5 bases). The CDR3 has 14 residues. V lost 3 bases and J 8 bases, leaving 13 bases between the germline ends. Germline assignment: CDR1 MDHEN and CDR2 SYDVKM. The CDR3 sequence is CASSFVAGFEKLFF. CDR3 nucleotide sequence: TGTGCCAGCAGTTTTGTGGCAGGGTTCGAAAAACTGTTTTTT. The entire variable domain, with the rest obtained from reference TRBV28 and TRBJ1-4, is as follows: DVKVTQSSRYLVKRTGEKVFLECVQDMDHENMFWYRQDPGLGLRLIYFSYDVKMKEKGDIPEGYSVSREKKERFSLILESASTNQTSMYLCASSFVAGFEKLFFGSGTQLSVL.

This sequence joins TRBV7-8 and TRBJ2-3; D is undetermined. The CDR3 covers 13 residues. Trimming stripped 2 bases from V and 6 bases from J, with 9 bases between. Germline V CDR1 and CDR2: SGHVS, FQNEAQ. The CDR3 nucleotides read TGTGCCAGCAGCTTATATAGTCGGGATACGCAGTATTTT. Residues: CASSLYSRDTQYF.

This rearrangement joins TRBV27 to TRBJ2-7; D gene unclear. With 5 bases removed from V and 3 bases from J, the gap between germline ends came to 11 bases. Germline assignment: CDR1 MNHEY and CDR2 SMNVEV (reference sequence). The CDR3 loop spans 13 amino acids. The CDR3 DNA reads as TGTGCCAGCAGTCCCCGACTGGTCTACGAGCAGTACTTC. It yields the protein CASSPRLVYEQYF.

The chain couples TRBV6-6 to TRBJ2-7; D ambiguous. Germline assignment: CDR1 MNHNY and CDR2 SVGAGI (reference sequence). V gave up 4 bases and J gave up 7 bases, with 8 bases separating them. The CDR3 extends over 11 amino acids. As DNA, the CDR3 is TGTGCCAGCAGTTCTCTAGAAGAGCAGTACTTC. It is translated as CASSSLEEQYF.

The CDR3 protein is CAISARGTTGNTIYF. Here the CDR3 DNA reads TGTGCCATCAGTGCCAGGGGGACCACTGGAAACACCATATATTTT. The chain combines TRBV10-3 with TRBJ1-3; 7 bases map to TRBD1. This CDR3 is 15 amino acids long. V was pared by 4 bases and J by 2 bases, with 5 bases of the junction left unmatched. The V gene's germline CDR1 is ENHRY and CDR2 SYGVKD.

The V and J genes are TRBV5-1 and TRBJ1-4; 7 positions match TRBD1. Germline assignment: CDR1 SGHRS and CDR2 YFSETQ. This CDR3 is built from 16 residues. The J segment lost 0 bases and the V segment lost 3 bases, leaving 5 bases of the junction unmatched. The CDR3 loop reads CASSSLGQATNEKLFF. The CDR3 nucleotides are TGCGCCAGCAGCTCTCTCGGACAGGCAACTAATGAAAAACTGTTTTTT.

This rearrangement joins TRBV27 to TRBJ2-1, with TRBD2 as a possible D gene (5 bases). From germline, CDR1 is MNHEY and CDR2 SMNVEV (reference sequence). CDR3 size: 16 residues. V lost 4 bases to trimming and J lost 1 base, with 14 bases between them. In nucleotides, the CDR3 is TGTGCCAGCAGTTCTCTCGCGAGGGCGTCCTACAATGAGCAGTTCTTC. It encodes CASSSLARASYNEQFF.